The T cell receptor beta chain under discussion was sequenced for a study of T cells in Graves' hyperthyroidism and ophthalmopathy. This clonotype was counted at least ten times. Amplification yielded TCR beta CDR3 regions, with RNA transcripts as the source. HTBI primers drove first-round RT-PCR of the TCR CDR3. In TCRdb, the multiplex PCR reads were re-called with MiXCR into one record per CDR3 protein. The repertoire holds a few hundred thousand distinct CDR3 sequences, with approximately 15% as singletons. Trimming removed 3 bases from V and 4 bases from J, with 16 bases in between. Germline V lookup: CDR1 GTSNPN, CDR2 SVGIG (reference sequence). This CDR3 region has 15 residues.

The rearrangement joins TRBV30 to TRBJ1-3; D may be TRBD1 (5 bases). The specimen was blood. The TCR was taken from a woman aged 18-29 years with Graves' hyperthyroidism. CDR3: CAWSRGTSGGNTIYF. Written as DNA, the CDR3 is TGTGCCTGGAGCCGAGGGACTTCGGGGGGAAACACCATATATTTT. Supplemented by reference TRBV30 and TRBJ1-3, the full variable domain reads SQTIHQWPATLVQPVGSPLSLECTVEGTSNPNLYWYRQAAGRGLQLLFYSVGIGQISSEVPQNLSASRPQDRQFILSSKKLLLSDSGFYLCAWSRGTSGGNTIYFGEGSWLTVV.